These 4 T cell receptor beta chains came from one sample sequenced in a study of identical twins. TCRdb reprocessed the 5' RACE reads via MiXCR and lists one record per CDR3 protein. The sample includes some 500,000 distinct CDR3 sequences, around an eighth of them seen just once. The same data also contributed to another study, on yellow fever vaccine responses in identical twins.

Sequencing was carried out using CD4+ T cells sorted from blood. These receptors all come from a woman aged 18-29 years in good health.

The V gene is TRBV6-2 or TRBV6-3, the J gene TRBJ2-7, with 8 bases that match TRBD1. The germline V gene encodes CDR1 MNHEY and CDR2 SVGEGT. V was pared by 9 bases and J by 4 bases, with 11 bases of the junction left unmatched. The CDR3 covers 14 residues. CDR3 nucleotide sequence: TGTGCCAGTTCAGGGGCCAGGGGGCGGTACGAGCAGTACTTC. Encoded protein: CASSGARGRYEQYF.

The chain carries TRBV28 and TRBJ2-7, with unresolved D. V lost 4 bases, J lost 3 bases, and 16 bases lay in between. The CDR3 has 15 residues. The V gene's germline CDR1 is MDHEN and CDR2 SYDVKM. CDR3 coding DNA: TGTGCCAGCAGTTCCCAAGGGCCTAAGTACTACGAGCAGTACTTC. Translated: CASSSQGPKYYEQYF.

The chain employs TRBV15 and TRBJ2-1; 7 bases agree with TRBD2. Losses at the gene ends were 1 base for V and 6 bases for J; bases not matched to a gene: 6. The germline V gene encodes CDR1 LNHNV and CDR2 YYDKDF (reference sequence). This CDR3 is built from 15 residues. The CDR3 protein is CATSRVVGLSNEQFF. Here the CDR3 DNA reads TGTGCCACCAGCAGAGTCGTGGGACTAAGCAATGAGCAGTTCTTC.

J is TRBJ2-2 and V is TRBV19; the D call may be TRBD1 or TRBD2 (6 bases each). CDR1 is LNHDA, CDR2 SQIVND, per germline (reference sequence). CDR3 size: 17 residues. Trimming stripped 7 bases from V and 1 base from J, with 19 bases between. CDR3 in DNA: TGTGCCAGTATCAAACGGGCACAGGGACTGAACACCGGGGAGCTGTTTTTT. It is translated as CASIKRAQGLNTGELFF.